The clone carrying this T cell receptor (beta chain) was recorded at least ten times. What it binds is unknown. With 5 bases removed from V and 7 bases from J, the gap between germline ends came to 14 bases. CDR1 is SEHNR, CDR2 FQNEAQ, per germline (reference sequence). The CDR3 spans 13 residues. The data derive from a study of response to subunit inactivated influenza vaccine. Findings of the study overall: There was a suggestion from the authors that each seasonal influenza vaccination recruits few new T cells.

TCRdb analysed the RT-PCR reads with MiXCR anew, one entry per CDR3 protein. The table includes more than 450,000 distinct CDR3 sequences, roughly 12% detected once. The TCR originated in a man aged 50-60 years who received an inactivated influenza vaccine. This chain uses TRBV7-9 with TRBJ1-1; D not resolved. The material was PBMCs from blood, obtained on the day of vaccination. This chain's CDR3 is CASSEGGYNEAFF. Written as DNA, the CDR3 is TGTGCCAGCAGCGAAGGAGGTTATAATGAAGCTTTCTTT.